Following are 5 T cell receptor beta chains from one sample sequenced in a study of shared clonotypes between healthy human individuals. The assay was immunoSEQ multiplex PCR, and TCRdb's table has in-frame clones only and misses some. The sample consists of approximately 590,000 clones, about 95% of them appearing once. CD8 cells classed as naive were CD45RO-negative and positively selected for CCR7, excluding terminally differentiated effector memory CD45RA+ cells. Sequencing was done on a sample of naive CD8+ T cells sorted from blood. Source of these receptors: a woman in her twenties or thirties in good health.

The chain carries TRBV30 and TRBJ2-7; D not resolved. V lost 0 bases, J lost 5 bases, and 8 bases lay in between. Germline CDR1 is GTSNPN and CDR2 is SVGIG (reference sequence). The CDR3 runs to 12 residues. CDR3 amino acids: CAWSVGNDEQYF. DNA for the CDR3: TGTGCCTGGAGTGTAGGGAATGACGAGCAGTACTTC.

The CDR3 DNA is TGCAGCGTTGATGCCCAGCGGGAGGCGGGGGAGACCCAGTACTTC. Translation: CSVDAQREAGETQYF. V usage is TRBV29-1 and J usage is TRBJ2-5; TRBD2 matches at 9 bases. The CDR3 contains 15 residues. V lost 3 bases, J lost 5 bases, and 10 bases stayed unmatched. Per germline, CDR1 SQVTM and CDR2 ANQGSEA.

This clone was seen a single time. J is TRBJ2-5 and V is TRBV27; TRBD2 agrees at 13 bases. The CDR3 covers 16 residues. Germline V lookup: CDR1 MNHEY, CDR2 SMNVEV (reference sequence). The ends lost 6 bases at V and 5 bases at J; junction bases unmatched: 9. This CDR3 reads CASRGRTSGSAETQYF. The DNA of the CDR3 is TGTGCCAGCAGGGGGAGGACTAGCGGGAGCGCGGAGACCCAGTACTTC.

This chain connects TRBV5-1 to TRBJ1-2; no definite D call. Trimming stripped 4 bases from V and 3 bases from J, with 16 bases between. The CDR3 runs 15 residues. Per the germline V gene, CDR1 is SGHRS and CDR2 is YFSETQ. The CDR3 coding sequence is TGCGCCAGCAGCCCCCGGGCTTCGTCGCACTATGGCTACACCTTC. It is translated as CASSPRASSHYGYTF.

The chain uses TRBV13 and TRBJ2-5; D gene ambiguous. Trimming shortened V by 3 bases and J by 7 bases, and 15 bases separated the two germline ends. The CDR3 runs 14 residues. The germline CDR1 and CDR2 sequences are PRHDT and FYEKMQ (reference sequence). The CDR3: CASSFAGGPRTQYF. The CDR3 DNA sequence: TGTGCCAGCAGCTTTGCCGGTGGGCCGAGGACCCAGTACTTC.